A selection of T cell receptor beta chains follows, all from one sample in a study of human T cells and chemical hapten exposure. TCRdb called the RACE reads again in MiXCR, with one record for every CDR3 protein. This table holds under 450,000 distinct CDR3 sequences, nearly 5% found once. The sample consisted of whole blood, taken in connection with sensitization to the hapten diphenylcyclopropenone (DPC). The source of these receptors is a woman between 45 and 65 years old with alopecia areata. Some clones in this sample may be carry-over from other donors' samples. The CDR3 runs from the conserved cysteine through the conserved F or W. The D gene is left open where the match is weak. A clone size is listed for some rows: how often the clone was seen (once, few, many), or a class if it is expanded.

16 - TRBD2 TRBJ2-2 TRBV4-1 CASSPGLAANTGELFF TGCGCCAGCAGCCCGGGACTAGCGGCGAACACCGGGGAGCTGTTTTTT
15 - TRBD1 TRBJ1-1 TRBV12-5 CASGTKGAGSTEAFF TGTGCTAGTGGTACGAAGGGGGCCGGAAGCACTGAAGCTTTCTTT
17 - TRBD2 TRBJ2-3 TRBV11-2 CASSLLAGGRKTDTQYF TGTGCCAGCAGCTTACTAGCGGGAGGAAGGAAGACAGATACGCAGTATTTT
15 many TRBD2 TRBJ2-1 TRBV24-1 CATSELAGGYNEQFF TGTGCCACCAGTGAGCTAGCGGGGGGGTACAATGAGCAGTTCTTC
15 few TRBD2 TRBJ2-7 TRBV5-1 CASSLEGRVRYEQYF TGCGCCAGCAGCTTGGAAGGGAGGGTTCGGTACGAGCAGTACTTC
11 many - TRBJ2-7 TRBV6-5 CASSWAGEQYF TGTGCCAGCAGCTGGGCCGGAGAGCAGTACTTC
13 few TRBD1 TRBJ1-1 TRBV20-1 CSARTGKNTEAFF TGCAGTGCCCGGACAGGGAAGAACACTGAAGCTTTCTTT
16 few - TRBJ2-3 TRBV4-2 CASSQVGTSFADTQYF TGTGCCAGCAGCCAAGTAGGTACTAGCTTTGCAGATACGCAGTATTTT
16 many TRBD1 TRBJ1-1 TRBV4-1 CASSADRTGATLEAFF TGCGCCAGCAGCGCAGATAGGACAGGAGCGACCCTTGAAGCTTTCTTT
12 many - TRBJ2-1 TRBV6-1 CAARGGLGTWFF TGTGCCGCCAGGGGGGGGCTGGGTACATGGTTCTTC
15 few TRBD2 TRBJ2-1 TRBV4-3 CASSQDLGTNNEQFF TGCGCCAGCAGCCAAGATCTTGGGACTAACAATGAGCAGTTCTTC
12 few - TRBJ2-3 TRBV18 CASSPLRDTQYF TGTGCCAGCTCACCTCTGAGAGATACGCAGTATTTT
14 - - TRBJ1-6 TRBV16 CASSRQGPYSPLHF TGTGCCAGCAGCCGTCAGGGGCCTTATTCACCCCTCCACTTT
17 many TRBD2 TRBJ2-2 TRBV5-1 CASSFGLAGDWSGELFF TGCGCCAGCAGCTTCGGACTAGCGGGAGATTGGTCCGGGGAGCTGTTTTTT
15 many - TRBJ1-1 TRBV4-3 CASSQDTQMNTEAFF TGCGCCAGCAGCCAAGATACACAGATGAACACTGAAGCTTTCTTT
15 many - TRBJ1-5 TRBV23-1 CASSLRQKRAQPQHF TGCGCCAGCAGTCTAAGGCAGAAAAGGGCCCAGCCCCAGCATTTT
14 - - TRBJ2-1 TRBV29-1 CSVEFGLTYNEQFF TGCAGCGTTGAGTTCGGACTCACCTACAATGAGCAGTTCTTC
14 many - TRBJ2-7 TRBV7-9 CASSLVWSPHEQYF TGTGCCAGCAGCTTAGTGTGGTCGCCCCACGAGCAGTACTTC
16 - TRBD2 TRBJ2-5 TRBV5-1 CASSSGTSGIGETQYF TGCGCCAGCAGCTCCGGGACTAGCGGGATCGGAGAGACCCAGTACTTC